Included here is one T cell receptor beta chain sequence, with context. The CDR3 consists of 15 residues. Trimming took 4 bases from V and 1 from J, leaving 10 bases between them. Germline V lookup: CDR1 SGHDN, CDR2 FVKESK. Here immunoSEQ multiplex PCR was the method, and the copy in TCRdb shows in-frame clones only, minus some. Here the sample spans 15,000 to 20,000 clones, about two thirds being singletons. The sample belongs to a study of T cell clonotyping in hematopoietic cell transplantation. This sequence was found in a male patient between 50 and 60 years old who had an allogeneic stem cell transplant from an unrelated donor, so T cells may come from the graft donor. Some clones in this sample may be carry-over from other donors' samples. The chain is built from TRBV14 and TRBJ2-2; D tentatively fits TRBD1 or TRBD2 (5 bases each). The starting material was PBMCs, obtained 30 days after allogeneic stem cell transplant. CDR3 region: CASSLLGVNTGELFF. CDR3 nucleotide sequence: TGTGCCAGCAGCCTCTTGGGGGTGAACACCGGGGAGCTGTTTTTT.